This entry lists 17 T cell receptor beta chains sequenced from one sample in a study of blood T cells in healthy people across ages. Together with a sample-barcoded 5' primer, a J-beta primer mix was included in a second PCR lasting about 7 to 12 cycles. From the 5' RACE reads, TCRdb called clonotypes with MiXCR, one entry per CDR3 protein. The data show roughly 1.9 million distinct CDR3 sequences, with 30% to 40% seen just once and around 23% held by the top ten. What was sequenced was blood. These receptors originate from a human donor in good health.

The genes are TRBV3-1 and TRBJ1-2, with D maybe TRBD1 (5 bases). Germline assignment: CDR1 LGHDT and CDR2 YNNKEL (reference sequence). The CDR3 extends over 16 amino acids. Trimming took off 0 bases at V and 7 bases at J, with 18 bases between the two ends. The CDR3 protein is CASSQDMGSPRGGYTF. In nucleotides, the CDR3 is TGTGCCAGCAGCCAAGATATGGGTTCACCTAGGGGTGGCTACACCTTC.

The V call is TRBV9, the J call TRBJ2-3; D is possibly TRBD2 (7 bases). The V gene's germline CDR1 is SGDLS and CDR2 YYNGEE. The CDR3 is 17 residues long. V shed 2 bases and J shed 5 bases, with 21 bases lying between them. Here the CDR3 reads CASSVPDGGGGEDTQYF. In DNA, the CDR3 is TGTGCCAGCAGCGTCCCCGATGGGGGGGGCGGAGAAGATACGCAGTATTTT.

The chain has TRBV25-1 and TRBJ1-6, with no clear D. The CDR3 runs to 11 residues. Trimming left V 2 bases short and J 16 bases short, with 9 bases between. CDR1 and CDR2 (germline): MGHDK, SYGVNS. The CDR3 is CASSEVNELHF. CDR3 bases: TGTGCCAGCAGTGAAGTTAATGAACTCCACTTT.

J is TRBJ2-5 and V is TRBV25-1; no definite D call. Trimming left V 1 base short and J 1 base short, with 4 bases between. Germline V CDR1 and CDR2: MGHDK, SYGVNS. This CDR3 has 13 amino acids. The CDR3 DNA sequence: TGTGCCAGCAGTGAATTTTTCCAAGAGACCCAGTACTTC. Its protein product is CASSEFFQETQYF. Variable domain in full (rest from reference TRBV25-1 and TRBJ2-5): EADIYQTPRYLVIGTGKKITLECSQTMGHDKMYWYQQDPGMELHLIHYSYGVNSTEKGDLSSESTVSRIRTEHFPLTLESARPSHTSQYLCASSEFFQETQYFGPGTRLLVL.

This chain joins TRBV29-1 and TRBJ1-1; D is uncertain. There are 11 residues in the CDR3. Trimming removed 7 bases at V and 1 base at J, with 7 bases between. Germline V gene sequence: CDR1 SQVTM, CDR2 ANQGSEA. As DNA, the CDR3 is TGCAGCGGATCTACGAACACTGAAGCTTTCTTT. The encoded protein is CSGSTNTEAFF.

V gene TRBV20-1 combines with J gene TRBJ2-7; D may correspond to TRBD1 or TRBD2 (5 bases each). V gave up 5 bases and J gave up 3 bases, with 17 bases separating them. This CDR3 has 14 amino acids. The germline gives CDR1 DFQATT, CDR2 SNEGSKA (reference sequence). CDR3 DNA: TGCAGTGCTCGGGCCGGGACGGACGACTACGAGCAGTACTTC. This translates into CSARAGTDDYEQYF.

This chain links TRBV7-9 with TRBJ1-5; D is possibly TRBD1 (5 bases). Germline V CDR1 and CDR2: SEHNR, FQNEAQ (reference sequence). This CDR3 is built from 12 residues. V was shortened by 5 bases and J by 8 bases, with 10 bases between the two germline ends. The CDR3 reads CASSQSREPQHF. The CDR3 region has the DNA TGTGCCAGCAGCCAATCCAGGGAGCCCCAGCATTTT.

The V and J genes are TRBV12-3 or TRBV12-4 and TRBJ2-6; D is unresolved. V was clipped by 4 bases and J by 0 bases, with 10 bases between them. CDR3 size: 16 residues. CDR3 DNA sequence: TGTGCCAGCAGTTCCCAGACGGCCTCTGGGGCCAACGTCCTGACTTTC. This codes for CASSSQTASGANVLTF.

V gene TRBV7-2 combines with J gene TRBJ2-7; either TRBD1 or TRBD2 may supply D (5 bases each). Germline CDR1 SGHTA, CDR2 FQGNSA. CDR3 length: 15 amino acids. Trimming cost V 1 base and J 0 bases, with 10 bases left between them. CDR3 sequence reads: CASSLGGTNSYEQYF. The CDR3 DNA reads TGTGCCAGCAGCTTAGGAGGGACGAACTCCTACGAGCAGTACTTC.

This clonotype was picked up a small number of times. A junction boundary mismatches the germline segment, possibly from a read error. This chain connects TRBV2 to TRBJ2-6; D gene uncertain. Germline-derived CDR1 and CDR2 are SNHLY and FYNNEI. This CDR3 is 14 amino acids long. Here the CDR3 DNA reads TGTACCAGCACCTCAACCTCTGGGGCCAACGTCCTGACTTTC. Its protein product is CTSTSTSGANVLTF.

This chain joins TRBV10-3 and TRBJ1-1, with D uncertain. Per germline, CDR1 ENHRY and CDR2 SYGVKD. V was clipped by 2 bases and J by 1 base, with 14 bases between them. The CDR3 has 16 residues. CDR3 nucleotides: TGTGCCATCAGTGAGGCGGAGGACCCAAAGAACACTGAAGCTTTCTTT. Its protein product is CAISEAEDPKNTEAFF.

This clonotype was recorded a few times. The chain carries TRBV7-6 and TRBJ2-7, with 10 bases fitting TRBD1. Germline V gene lookup returns CDR1 SGHVS and CDR2 FNYEAQ. The junction had 10 bases not matched to a gene; V was cut back by 4 bases and J by 1 base. The CDR3 covers 17 residues. The CDR3 nucleotides are TGTGCCAGCAGCTCCCCCTACCAGGACAGGGGGTCCTACGAGCAGTACTTC. This encodes CASSSPYQDRGSYEQYF.

In its sample, this clonotype was seen a few times. A read error may be the cause here, since a much bigger clone is one base away. The V and J genes are TRBV7-2 and TRBJ2-6; 7 bases map to TRBD1. Trimming took 5 bases from V and 2 from J; bases not matched to a gene: 3. Germline CDR1 reads SGHTA; CDR2 reads FQGNSA. The CDR3 covers 15 residues. Written as DNA, the CDR3 is TGTGCCAGCAGCCAACAGGGGACTGGGGCCAACGTCCTGACTTTC. Translating it yields CASSQQGTGANVLTF.

This clonotype has a handful of counts. This rearrangement joins TRBV6-1 to TRBJ1-2, with 10 bases matching TRBD1. CDR1 and CDR2 (germline): MNHNS, SASEGT. This CDR3 is built from 15 residues. Trimming cost V 4 bases and J 4 bases; bases outside gene matches: 6. As DNA, the CDR3 is TGTGCCAGCAGTGCCCGGGACAGGGGAATCTATGGCTACACCTTC. It specifies CASSARDRGIYGYTF.

This clonotype was recorded many times. This chain joins TRBV5-1 and TRBJ1-2; D is unresolved. The CDR3 is 14 amino acids. Germline CDR1 SGHRS, CDR2 YFSETQ. Deletions cut 4 bases from V and 0 bases from J, with 10 bases between. The CDR3 is CASSPAVANYGYTF. In nucleotides, the CDR3 is TGCGCCAGCAGCCCCGCGGTAGCTAACTATGGCTACACCTTC. The whole variable domain, remainder taken from reference TRBV5-1 and TRBJ1-2, is KAGVTQTPRYLIKTRGQQVTLSCSPISGHRSVSWYQQTPGQGLQFLFEYFSETQRNKGNFPGRFSGRQFSNSRSEMNVSTLELGDSALYLCASSPAVANYGYTFGSGTRLTVV.

V and J are TRBV5-1 and TRBJ2-3; 11 bases agree with TRBD2. V gave up 1 base and J gave up 2 bases; unmatched junction bases: 6. The CDR3 is 17 amino acids. Germline V CDR1 and CDR2: SGHRS, YFSETQ. The CDR3 is CASSLSSGGTSTDTQYF. For the CDR3, the DNA is TGCGCCAGCAGCTTGTCTAGCGGGGGGACTTCCACAGATACGCAGTATTTT.

The V gene is TRBV7-2, the J gene TRBJ2-7, with a weak D call TRBD1 (6 bases). The CDR3 consists of 15 residues. Germline V lookup: CDR1 SGHTA, CDR2 FQGNSA. The V end was cut by 2 bases, the J end by 2 bases, with 13 bases between. CDR3: CASSLRTELTYEQYF. CDR3 in DNA: TGTGCCAGCAGCTTAAGGACAGAACTTACCTACGAGCAGTACTTC.